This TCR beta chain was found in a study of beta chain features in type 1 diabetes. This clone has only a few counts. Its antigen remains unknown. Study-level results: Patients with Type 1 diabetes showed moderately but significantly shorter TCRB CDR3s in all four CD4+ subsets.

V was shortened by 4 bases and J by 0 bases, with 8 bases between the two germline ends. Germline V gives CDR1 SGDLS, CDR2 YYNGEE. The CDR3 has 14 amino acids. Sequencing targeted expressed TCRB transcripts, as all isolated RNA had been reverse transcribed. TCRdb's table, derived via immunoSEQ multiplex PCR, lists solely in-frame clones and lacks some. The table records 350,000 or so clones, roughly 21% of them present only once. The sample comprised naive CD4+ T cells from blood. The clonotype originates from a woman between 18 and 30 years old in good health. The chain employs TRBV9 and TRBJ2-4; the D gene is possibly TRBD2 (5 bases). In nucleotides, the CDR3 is TGTGCCAGCAGCCCCGGACTAGCCAAAAACATTCAGTACTTC. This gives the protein CASSPGLAKNIQYF.